This note documents a single T cell receptor beta chain sequence. This specimen belongs to a study of control samples from healthy donors and cancer patients. Measured with immunoSEQ multiplex PCR; TCRdb has only the in-frame clones, and not every one. The table has some 130,000 clones, around 90% seen once. Looked up from germline, CDR1 is LGHNT and CDR2 is FRNRAP. Between the trimmed V and J ends, which lost 6 bases and 7 bases, there was a span of 18 bases. This CDR3 spans 14 amino acids. The V and J genes are TRBV12-5 and TRBJ1-2; D is possibly TRBD1 (6 bases). This TCR came from a man aged 18 to 29 in good health. The sample was blood. Here the CDR3 DNA reads TGTGCTAGTGGCTACCCGAACAGGGACCGTGGCTACACCTTC. Translating it yields CASGYPNRDRGYTF.